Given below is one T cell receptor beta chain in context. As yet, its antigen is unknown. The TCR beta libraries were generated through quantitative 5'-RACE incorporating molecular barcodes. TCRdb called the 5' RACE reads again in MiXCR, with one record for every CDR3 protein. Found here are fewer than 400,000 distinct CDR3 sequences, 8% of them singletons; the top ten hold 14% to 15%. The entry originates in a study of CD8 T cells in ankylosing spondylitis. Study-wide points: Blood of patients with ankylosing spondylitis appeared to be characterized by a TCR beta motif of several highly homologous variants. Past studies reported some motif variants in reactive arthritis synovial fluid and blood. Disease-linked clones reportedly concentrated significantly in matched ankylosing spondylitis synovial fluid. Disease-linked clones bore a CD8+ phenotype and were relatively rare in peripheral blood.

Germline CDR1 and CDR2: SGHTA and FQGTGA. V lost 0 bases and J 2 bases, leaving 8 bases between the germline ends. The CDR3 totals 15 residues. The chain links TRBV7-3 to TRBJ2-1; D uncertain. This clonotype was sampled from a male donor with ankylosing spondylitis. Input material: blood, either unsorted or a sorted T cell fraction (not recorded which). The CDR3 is CASSLTGAPYNEQFF. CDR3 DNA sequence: TGTGCCAGCAGCTTAACAGGAGCGCCCTACAATGAGCAGTTCTTC.